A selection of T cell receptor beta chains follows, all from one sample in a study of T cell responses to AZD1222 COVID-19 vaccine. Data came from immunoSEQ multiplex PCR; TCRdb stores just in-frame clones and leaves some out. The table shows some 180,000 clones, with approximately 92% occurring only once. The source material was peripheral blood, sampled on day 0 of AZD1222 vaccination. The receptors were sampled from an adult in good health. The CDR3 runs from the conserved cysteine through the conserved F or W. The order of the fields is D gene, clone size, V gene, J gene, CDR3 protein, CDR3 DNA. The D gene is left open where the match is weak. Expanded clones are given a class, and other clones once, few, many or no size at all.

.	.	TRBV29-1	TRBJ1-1	CSARGKNTEAFF	TGCAGCGCCAGGGGCAAGAACACTGAAGCTTTCTTT
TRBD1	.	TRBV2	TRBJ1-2	CASYPGQGDYGYTF	TGTGCCAGCTACCCGGGACAGGGGGACTATGGCTACACCTTC
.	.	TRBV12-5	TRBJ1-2	CASGSQGGYTF	TGTGCTAGTGGTTCACAGGGTGGCTACACCTTC
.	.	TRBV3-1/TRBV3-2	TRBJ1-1	CASSQRGHNTEAFF	TGTGCCAGCAGCCAAAGGGGACACAACACTGAAGCTTTCTTT
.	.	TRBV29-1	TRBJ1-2	CSVSDGNYGYTF	TGCAGCGTTTCGGACGGGAACTATGGCTACACCTTC
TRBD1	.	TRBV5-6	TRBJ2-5	CASSSLRDSQETQYF	TGTGCCAGCAGCAGCTTAAGGGACAGCCAAGAGACCCAGTACTTC
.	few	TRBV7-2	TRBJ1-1	CASSPASLGFQAFF	TGTGCCAGCAGCCCCGCCTCCCTAGGCTTCCAAGCTTTCTTT
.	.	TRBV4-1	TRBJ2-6	CASSQDAQGGTSGANVLTF	TGCGCCAGCAGCCAAGATGCCCAAGGGGGAACCTCTGGGGCCAACGTCCTGACTTTC
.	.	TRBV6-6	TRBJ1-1	CASSPPGDWEAFF	TGTGCCAGCAGTCCCCCAGGGGATTGGGAAGCTTTCTTT
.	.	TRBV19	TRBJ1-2	CASSEVAVTNYGYTF	TGTGCCAGTAGTGAGGTGGCAGTGACGAACTATGGCTACACCTTC
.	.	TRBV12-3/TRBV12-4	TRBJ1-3	CASRTVSGNTIYF	TGTGCCAGCAGGACAGTCTCTGGAAACACCATATATTTT
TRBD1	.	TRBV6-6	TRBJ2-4	CASSPGQKNIQYF	TGTGCCAGCAGTCCGGGACAGAAAAACATTCAGTACTTC
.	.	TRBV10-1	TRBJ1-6	CASGRDGNSPLHF	TGCGCCAGCGGCCGGGACGGAAATTCACCCCTCCACTTT
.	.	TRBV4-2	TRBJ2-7	CASRADSDEQYF	TGTGCCAGCCGGGCGGACTCGGACGAGCAGTACTTC
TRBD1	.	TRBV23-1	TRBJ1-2	CASSRDRGLLGEYGYTF	TGCGCCAGCAGCCGGGACAGGGGTCTGCTGGGGGAATATGGCTACACCTTC
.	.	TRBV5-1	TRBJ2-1	CASSQTTGTYNEQFF	TGCGCCAGCAGTCAAACTACAGGGACCTACAATGAGCAGTTCTTC
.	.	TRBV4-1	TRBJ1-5	CASSQDPWLGNQPQHF	TGCGCCAGCAGCCAAGATCCTTGGCTGGGCAATCAGCCCCAGCATTTT
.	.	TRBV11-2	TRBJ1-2	CASTTSWTDGYTF	TGTGCCAGCACTACCTCCTGGACGGATGGCTACACCTTC
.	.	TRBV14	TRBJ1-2	CASSPEGGARYGYTF	TGTGCCAGCAGCCCCGAGGGAGGGGCGAGATATGGCTACACCTTC
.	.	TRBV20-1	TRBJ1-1	CSASGVSRSISAFF	TGCAGTGCTAGTGGAGTGTCGCGCAGCATCTCGGCTTTCTTT
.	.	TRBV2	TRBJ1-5	CASKGDSNQPQHF	TGTGCCAGCAAAGGGGATAGCAATCAGCCCCAGCATTTT
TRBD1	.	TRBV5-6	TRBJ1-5	CASSLTGTGGGQPQHF	TGTGCCAGCAGCTTGACCGGGACAGGGGGCGGTCAGCCCCAGCATTTT
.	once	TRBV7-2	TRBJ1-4	CASSLAGWDEKLFF	TGTGCCAGCAGCTTAGCAGGGTGGGATGAAAAACTGTTTTTT
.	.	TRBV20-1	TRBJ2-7	CSAREGYEQYF	TGCAGTGCTCGAGAGGGGTACGAGCAGTACTTC
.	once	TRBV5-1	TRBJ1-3	CASSVGDGNTIYF	TGCGCCAGCAGCGTAGGGGACGGAAACACCATATATTTT
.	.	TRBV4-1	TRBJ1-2	CASSPQKGNYGYTF	TGCGCCAGCAGTCCCCAGAAGGGGAACTATGGCTACACCTTC
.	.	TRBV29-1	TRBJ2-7	CSVVRDSSYEQYF	TGCAGCGTTGTCCGCGACTCCTCCTACGAGCAGTACTTC
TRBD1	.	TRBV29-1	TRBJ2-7	CSVGPGHGTGRVYEQYF	TGCAGCGTTGGCCCTGGACATGGGACAGGGCGGGTCTACGAGCAGTACTTC
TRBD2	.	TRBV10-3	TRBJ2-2	CAISRSGGNTGELFF	TGTGCCATCAGCCGTAGCGGGGGGAACACCGGGGAGCTGTTTTTT
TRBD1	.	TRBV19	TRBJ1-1	CASRRLRTGDTEAFF	TGTGCCAGTAGACGCCTACGGACAGGGGATACTGAAGCTTTCTTT
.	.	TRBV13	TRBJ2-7	CASSLWSGDEQYF	TGTGCCAGCAGCTTATGGTCTGGGGACGAGCAGTACTTC
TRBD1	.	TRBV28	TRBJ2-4	CASSPGQGRNIQYF	TGTGCCAGCAGCCCGGGACAGGGGAGAAACATTCAGTACTTC
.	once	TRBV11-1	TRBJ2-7	CASSLTGRGEQYF	TGTGCCAGCAGCTTAACGGGTCGCGGCGAGCAGTACTTC
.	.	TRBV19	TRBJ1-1	CASSPDRRGAEAFF	TGTGCCAGTAGTCCGGACAGAAGGGGGGCTGAAGCTTTCTTT
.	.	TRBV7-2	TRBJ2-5	CASSGPGRQETQYF	TGTGCCAGCAGCGGACCGGGACGTCAAGAGACCCAGTACTTC
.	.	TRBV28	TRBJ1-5	CASSFLWDGTFSNQPQHF	TGTGCCAGCAGTTTCTTATGGGACGGGACCTTTAGCAATCAGCCCCAGCATTTT
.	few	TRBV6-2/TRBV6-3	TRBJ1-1	CASSHSLQGGTEAFF	TGTGCCAGCAGCCATAGCCTACAGGGAGGCACTGAAGCTTTCTTT
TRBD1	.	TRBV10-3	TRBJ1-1	CAISESGGQGIAEAFF	TGTGCCATCAGTGAGTCGGGAGGACAGGGGATCGCTGAAGCTTTCTTT
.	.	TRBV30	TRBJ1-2	CAWSLRTVNYGYTF	TGTGCCTGGAGTCTCCGGACAGTAAACTATGGCTACACCTTC
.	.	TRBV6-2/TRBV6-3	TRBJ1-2	CASSYRTYNYGYTF	TGTGCCAGCAGTTACAGGACCTATAACTATGGCTACACCTTC
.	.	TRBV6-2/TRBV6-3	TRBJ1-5	CASSTPPYNQPQHF	TGTGCCAGCAGTACCCCTCCGTATAATCAGCCCCAGCATTTT